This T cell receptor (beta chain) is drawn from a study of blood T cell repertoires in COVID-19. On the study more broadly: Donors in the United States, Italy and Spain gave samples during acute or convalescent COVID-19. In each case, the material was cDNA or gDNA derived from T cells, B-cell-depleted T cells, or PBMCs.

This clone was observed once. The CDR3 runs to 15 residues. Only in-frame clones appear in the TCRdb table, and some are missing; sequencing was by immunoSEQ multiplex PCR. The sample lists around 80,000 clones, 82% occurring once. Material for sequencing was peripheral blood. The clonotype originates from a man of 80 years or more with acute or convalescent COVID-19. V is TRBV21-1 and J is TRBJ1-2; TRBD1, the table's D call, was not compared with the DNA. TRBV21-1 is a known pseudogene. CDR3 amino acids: CASSRKKGQNYGYTF. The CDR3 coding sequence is TGTGCCAGCAGCAGAAAAAAGGGACAGAACTATGGCTACACCTTC.